This record covers a single T cell receptor (beta chain). The antigen is undetermined. J was trimmed by 5 bases and V by 5 bases; bases with no gene match: 6. CDR1 is SEHNR and CDR2 is FQNEAQ in the germline V gene (reference sequence). This CDR3 is built from 15 residues. Clones were sequenced by immunoSEQ multiplex PCR, and TCRdb holds only the in-frame ones, with some missing. The sample gives tens of thousands of clones, under 90% of which show up once; roughly 4.5% is in the top ten. Time point in this sample: week 35, safety follow-up. One vaccine dose held 300 ug of mutant IDH1 20-mer peptide and came with topical imiquimod. Across weeks 1, 3, 5, 7, 11, 15, 19 and 23, patients received a vaccination each time, eight in all. The data are from a study of a mutant IDH1 vaccine in newly diagnosed glioma. Study-level background: Every participant had undergone radiotherapy, temozolomide, or both before, and most underwent both.

The starting material was PBMCs, obtained from a glioma patient whose treatment included an IDH1 peptide vaccine. This clonotype originated in a man aged 25 to 40 with glioma. This rearrangement joins TRBV7-9 to TRBJ2-2; TRBD1 aligns across 9 bases. The CDR3 is CASSQGQGLTGELFF. The DNA of the CDR3 is TGTGCCAGCAGCCAGGGACAGGGATTGACCGGGGAGCTGTTTTTT.